This T cell receptor (beta chain) stems from a study of cytomegalovirus exposure and HLA in healthy donors. The PCR was carried out with 60 Vbeta primers and 13 Jbeta primers. Assay: immunoSEQ multiplex PCR; the TCRdb copy retains only in-frame clones and omits some. The sample lists more than 95,000 clones; around 65% were seen once. This CDR3 is built from 15 residues. With 1 base clipped from V and 6 bases from J, the junction kept 10 bases outside the gene matches. CDR1 and CDR2 from the germline V gene are SGHKS and YYEKEE (reference sequence). General study points: Apparent HLA restriction characterized most CMV-associated TCR beta chains in a later analysis. Later, an analysis showed that TCR beta chains associated with HLA were more clonally expanded than others that were equally common.

About this clone: No antigen is known for it.

Healthy bone marrow donors made up the cohort. Input material: PBMCs. The chain combines TRBV5-5 with TRBJ2-7; 7 positions agree with TRBD1. This clonotype was sampled from a woman in her forties or fifties in good health and CMV-seronegative. The CDR3 nucleotides read TGTGCCAGCAGCTTGTGGACAGGACCTCCGGTCGAGCAGTACTTC. It yields the protein CASSLWTGPPVEQYF.